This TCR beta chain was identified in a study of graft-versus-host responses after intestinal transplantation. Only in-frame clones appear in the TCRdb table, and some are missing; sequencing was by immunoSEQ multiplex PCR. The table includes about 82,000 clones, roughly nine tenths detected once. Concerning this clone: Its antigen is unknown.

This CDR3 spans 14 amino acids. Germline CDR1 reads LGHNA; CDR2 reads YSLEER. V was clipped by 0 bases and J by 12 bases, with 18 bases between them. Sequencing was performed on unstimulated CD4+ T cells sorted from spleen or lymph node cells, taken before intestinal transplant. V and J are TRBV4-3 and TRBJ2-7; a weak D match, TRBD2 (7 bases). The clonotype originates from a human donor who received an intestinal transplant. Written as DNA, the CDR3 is TGCGCCAGCAGCCAAGATAGGGGGGGCCTCAGCCGGTACTTC. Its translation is CASSQDRGGLSRYF.